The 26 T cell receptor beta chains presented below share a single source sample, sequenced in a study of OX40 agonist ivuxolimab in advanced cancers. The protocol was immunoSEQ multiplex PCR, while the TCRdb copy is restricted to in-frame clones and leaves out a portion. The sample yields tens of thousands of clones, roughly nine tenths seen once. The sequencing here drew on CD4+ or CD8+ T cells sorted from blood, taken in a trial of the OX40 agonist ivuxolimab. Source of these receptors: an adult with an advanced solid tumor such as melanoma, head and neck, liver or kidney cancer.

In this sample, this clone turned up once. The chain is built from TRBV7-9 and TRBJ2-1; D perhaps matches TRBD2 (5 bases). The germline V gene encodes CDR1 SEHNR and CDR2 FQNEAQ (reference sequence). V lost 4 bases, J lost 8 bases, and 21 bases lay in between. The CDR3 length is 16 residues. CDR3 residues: CASSSLERTALDEQFF. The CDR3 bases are TGTGCCAGCAGCTCACTTGAGCGGACCGCTTTGGATGAGCAGTTCTTC.

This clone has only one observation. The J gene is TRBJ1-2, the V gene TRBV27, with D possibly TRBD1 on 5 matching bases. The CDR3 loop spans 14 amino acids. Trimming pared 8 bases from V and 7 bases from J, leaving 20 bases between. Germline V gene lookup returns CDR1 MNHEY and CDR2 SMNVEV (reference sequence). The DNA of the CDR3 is TGTGCCAGCGGTCGGAGGGGAATGTTCCGTGGCTACACCTTC. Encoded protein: CASGRRGMFRGYTF.

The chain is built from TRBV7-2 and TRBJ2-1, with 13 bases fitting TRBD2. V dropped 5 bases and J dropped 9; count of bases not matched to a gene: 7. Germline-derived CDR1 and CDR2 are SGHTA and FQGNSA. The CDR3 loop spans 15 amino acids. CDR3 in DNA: TGTGCCAGCAGCGTGCTACTAGCGGGAGGGGGTGAGCAGTTCTTC. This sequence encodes CASSVLLAGGGEQFF.

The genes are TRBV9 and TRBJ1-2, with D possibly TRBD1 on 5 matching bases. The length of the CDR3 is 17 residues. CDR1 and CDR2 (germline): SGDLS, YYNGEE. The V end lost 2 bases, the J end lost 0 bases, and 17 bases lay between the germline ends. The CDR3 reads CASSVPGAGITNYGYTF. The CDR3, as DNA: TGTGCCAGCAGCGTCCCCGGGGCAGGGATCACTAACTATGGCTACACCTTC.

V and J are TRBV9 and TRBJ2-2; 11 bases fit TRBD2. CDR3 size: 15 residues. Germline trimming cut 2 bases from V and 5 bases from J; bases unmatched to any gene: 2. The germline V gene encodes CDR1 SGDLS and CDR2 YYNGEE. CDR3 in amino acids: CASSVSGRGTGELFF. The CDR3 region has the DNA TGTGCCAGCAGCGTTAGCGGGAGGGGTACCGGGGAGCTGTTTTTT.

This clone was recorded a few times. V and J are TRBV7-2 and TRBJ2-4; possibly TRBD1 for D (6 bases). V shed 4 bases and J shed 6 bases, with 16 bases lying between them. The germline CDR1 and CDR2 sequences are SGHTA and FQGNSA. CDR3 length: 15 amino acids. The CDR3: CASSSRTVGGNIQYF. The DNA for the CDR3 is TGTGCCAGCAGCTCACGGACAGTCGGCGGAAACATTCAGTACTTC.

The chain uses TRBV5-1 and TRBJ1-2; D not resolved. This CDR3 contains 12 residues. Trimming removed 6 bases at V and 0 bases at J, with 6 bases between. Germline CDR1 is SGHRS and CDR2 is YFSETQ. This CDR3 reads CASTNSNYGYTF. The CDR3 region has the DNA TGCGCCAGCACCAATTCTAACTATGGCTACACCTTC. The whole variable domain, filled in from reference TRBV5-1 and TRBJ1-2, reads KAGVTQTPRYLIKTRGQQVTLSCSPISGHRSVSWYQQTPGQGLQFLFEYFSETQRNKGNFPGRFSGRQFSNSRSEMNVSTLELGDSALYLCASTNSNYGYTFGSGTRLTVV.

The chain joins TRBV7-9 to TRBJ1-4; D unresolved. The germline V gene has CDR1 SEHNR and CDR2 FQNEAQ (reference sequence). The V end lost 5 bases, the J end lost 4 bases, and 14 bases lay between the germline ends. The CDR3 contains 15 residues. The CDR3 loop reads CASSPTGLFNEKLFF. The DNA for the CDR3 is TGTGCCAGCAGCCCCACCGGGCTATTTAATGAAAAACTGTTTTTT.

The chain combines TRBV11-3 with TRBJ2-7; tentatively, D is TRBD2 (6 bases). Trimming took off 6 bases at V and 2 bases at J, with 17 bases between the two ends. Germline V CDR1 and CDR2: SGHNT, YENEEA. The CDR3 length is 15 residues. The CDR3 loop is CASSLRGRRPYEQYF. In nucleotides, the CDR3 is TGTGCCAGCAGTCTCCGGGGGAGGAGGCCCTACGAGCAGTACTTC.

CDR3 coding DNA: TGTGCCAGTAGTAGAGCTAACTATGGCTACACCTTC. Encoded protein: CASSRANYGYTF. This rearrangement joins TRBV19 to TRBJ1-2; D unresolved. This CDR3 contains 12 residues. CDR1 and CDR2 (germline): LNHDA, SQIVND (reference sequence). Trimming left V 4 bases short and J 0 bases short, with 3 bases between.

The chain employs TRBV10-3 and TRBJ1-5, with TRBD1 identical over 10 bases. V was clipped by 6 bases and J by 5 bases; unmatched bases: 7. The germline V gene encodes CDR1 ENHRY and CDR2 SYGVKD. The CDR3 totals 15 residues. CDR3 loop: CAISTGQGVYQPQHF. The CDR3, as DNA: TGTGCCATCAGCACAGGACAGGGGGTTTATCAGCCCCAGCATTTT.

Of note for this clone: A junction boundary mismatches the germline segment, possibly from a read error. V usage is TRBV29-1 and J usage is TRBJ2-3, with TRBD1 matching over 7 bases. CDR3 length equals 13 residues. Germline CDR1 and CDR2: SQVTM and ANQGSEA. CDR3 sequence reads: CSVKEGAPDTQYF. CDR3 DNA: TGCAGCGTTAAAGAGGGGGCCCCAGATACGCAGTATTTT.

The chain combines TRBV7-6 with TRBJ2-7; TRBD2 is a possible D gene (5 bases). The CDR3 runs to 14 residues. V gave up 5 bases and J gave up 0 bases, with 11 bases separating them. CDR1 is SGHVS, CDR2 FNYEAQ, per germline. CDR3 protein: CASSLWTDSYEQYF. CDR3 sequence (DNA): TGTGCCAGCAGCCTCTGGACTGACTCCTACGAGCAGTACTTC. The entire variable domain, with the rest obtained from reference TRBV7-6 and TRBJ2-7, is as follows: GAGVSQSPRYKVTKRGQDVALRCDPISGHVSLYWYRQALGQGPEFLTYFNYEAQQDKSGLPNDRFSAERPEGSISTLTIQRTEQRDSAMYRCASSLWTDSYEQYFGPGTRLTVT.

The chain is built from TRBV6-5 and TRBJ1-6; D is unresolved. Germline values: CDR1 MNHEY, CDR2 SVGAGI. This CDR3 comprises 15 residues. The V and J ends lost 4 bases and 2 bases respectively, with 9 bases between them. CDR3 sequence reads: CASSSLDPYNSPLHF. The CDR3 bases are TGTGCCAGCAGTTCCCTCGACCCCTATAATTCACCCCTCCACTTT.

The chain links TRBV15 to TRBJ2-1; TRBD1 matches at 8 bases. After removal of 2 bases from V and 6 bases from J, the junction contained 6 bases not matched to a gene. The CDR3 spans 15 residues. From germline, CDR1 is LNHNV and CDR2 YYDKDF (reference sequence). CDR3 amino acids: CATSRRTGSGNEQFF. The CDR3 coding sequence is TGTGCCACCAGCAGAAGGACAGGGTCGGGCAATGAGCAGTTCTTC.

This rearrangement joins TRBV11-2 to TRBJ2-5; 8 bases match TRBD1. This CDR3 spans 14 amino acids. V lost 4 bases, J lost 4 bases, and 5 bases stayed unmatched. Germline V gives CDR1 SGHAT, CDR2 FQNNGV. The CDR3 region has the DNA TGTGCCAGCAGCTGGGCAGGGGGCTTAGAGACCCAGTACTTC. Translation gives CASSWAGGLETQYF. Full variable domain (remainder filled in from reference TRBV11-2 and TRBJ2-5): EAGVAQSPRYKIIEKRQSVAFWCNPISGHATLYWYQQILGQGPKLLIQFQNNGVVDDSQLPKDRFSAERLKGVDSTLKIQPAKLEDSAVYLCASSWAGGLETQYFGPGTRLLVL.

DNA for the CDR3: TGTGCCAGCAGCCTGGACAGGGGCGCGGACACCATATATTTT. Amino acid sequence: CASSLDRGADTIYF. V is TRBV7-6 and J is TRBJ1-3, with 9 positions matching TRBD1. CDR1 and CDR2 from the germline V gene are SGHVS and FNYEAQ. The V gene end was trimmed by 5 bases and the J gene end by 8 bases; junction bases not matched to a gene: 7. The CDR3 consists of 14 residues.

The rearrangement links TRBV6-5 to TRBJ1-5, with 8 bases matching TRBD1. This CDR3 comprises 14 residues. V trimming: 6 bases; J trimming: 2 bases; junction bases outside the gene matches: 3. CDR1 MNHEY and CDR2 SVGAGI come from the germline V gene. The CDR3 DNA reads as TGTGCCAGCAGAGGACAGGGAGGCAATCAGCCCCAGCATTTT. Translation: CASRGQGGNQPQHF.

CDR3: CASMRTTDTQYF. Written as DNA, the CDR3 is TGTGCCAGCATGAGGACCACAGATACGCAGTATTTT. J is TRBJ2-3 and V is TRBV28; D ambiguous. Per the germline V gene, CDR1 is MDHEN and CDR2 is SYDVKM. This CDR3 comprises 12 residues. Trimming removed 7 bases at V and 2 bases at J, with 7 bases between.

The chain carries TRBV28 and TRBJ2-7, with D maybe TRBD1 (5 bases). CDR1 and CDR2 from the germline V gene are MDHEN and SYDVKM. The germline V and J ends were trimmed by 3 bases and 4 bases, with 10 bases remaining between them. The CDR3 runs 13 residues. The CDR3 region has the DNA TGTGCCAGCAGTTTCCCACAGGTTTACGAGCAGTACTTC. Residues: CASSFPQVYEQYF.

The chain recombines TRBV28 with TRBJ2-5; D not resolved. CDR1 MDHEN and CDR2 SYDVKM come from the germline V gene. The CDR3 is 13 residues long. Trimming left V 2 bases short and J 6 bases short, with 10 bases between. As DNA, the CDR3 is TGTGCCAGCAGTTTAAAATTATCGCAGACCCAGTACTTC. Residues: CASSLKLSQTQYF.

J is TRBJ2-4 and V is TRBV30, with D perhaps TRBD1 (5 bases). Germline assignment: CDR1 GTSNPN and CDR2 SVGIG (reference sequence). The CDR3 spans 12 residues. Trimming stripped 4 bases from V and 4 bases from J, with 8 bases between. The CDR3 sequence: CAWKGAKNIQYF. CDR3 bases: TGTGCCTGGAAAGGGGCAAAAAACATTCAGTACTTC.

This CDR3 reads CASSSSGKGLFF. DNA for the CDR3: TGTGCCAGCAGTTCGTCAGGGAAAGGGCTGTTTTTT. The chain recombines TRBV28 with TRBJ1-4, with D possibly matching TRBD1 (5 bases). CDR3 length: 12 residues. The germline V gene encodes CDR1 MDHEN and CDR2 SYDVKM. V was cut by 4 bases and J by 14 bases, with 14 bases left in between.

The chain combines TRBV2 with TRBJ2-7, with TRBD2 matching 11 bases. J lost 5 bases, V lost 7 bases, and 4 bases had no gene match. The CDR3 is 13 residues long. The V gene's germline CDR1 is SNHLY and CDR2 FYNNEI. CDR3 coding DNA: TGTGCCAGCAACCTAGCGGGGGGCCACGAGCAGTACTTC. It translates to CASNLAGGHEQYF.

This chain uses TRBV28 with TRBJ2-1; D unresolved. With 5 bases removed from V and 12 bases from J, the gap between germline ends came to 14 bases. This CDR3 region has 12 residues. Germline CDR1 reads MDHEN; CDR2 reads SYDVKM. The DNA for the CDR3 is TGTGCCAGCAGTCCCTCTTGGGGTGGGCAGTTCTTC. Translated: CASSPSWGGQFF. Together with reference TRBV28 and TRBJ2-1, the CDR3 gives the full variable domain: DVKVTQSSRYLVKRTGEKVFLECVQDMDHENMFWYRQDPGLGLRLIYFSYDVKMKEKGDIPEGYSVSREKKERFSLILESASTNQTSMYLCASSPSWGGQFFGPGTRLTVL.

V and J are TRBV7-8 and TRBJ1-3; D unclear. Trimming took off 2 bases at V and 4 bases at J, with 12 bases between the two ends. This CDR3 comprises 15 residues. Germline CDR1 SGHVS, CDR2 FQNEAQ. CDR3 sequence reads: CASSLLSQLGNTIYF. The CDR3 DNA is TGTGCCAGCAGCTTATTGTCCCAACTCGGAAACACCATATATTTT.